The clone carrying this T cell receptor beta chain occurred many times. The antigen is undetermined. V was clipped by 6 bases and J by 3 bases, with 19 bases between them. The CDR3 extends over 16 amino acids. Germline CDR1 and CDR2: SGHVS and FQNEAQ. These data belong to a study of T cell repertoires in cytomegalovirus infection. Findings of the study overall: Totalled public TCR beta family frequency picked out people who carried CMV plus the relevant HLA.

Using its own MiXCR run on the reads, TCRdb lists one record per CDR3 protein. The sample carries about 140,000 distinct CDR3 sequences, 5% to 6.5% recorded once. This clonotype was sampled from a human donor in good health (CMV status not recorded). Some clones in this sample may be carry-over from other donors' samples. The material sequenced was PBMCs. The V gene is TRBV7-8, the J gene TRBJ2-3, with D perhaps matching TRBD1 (6 bases). Written as DNA, the CDR3 is TGTGCCAGCAGGACCACTTCAGGGGTAGGGACAGATACGCAGTATTTT. It translates to CASRTTSGVGTDTQYF.